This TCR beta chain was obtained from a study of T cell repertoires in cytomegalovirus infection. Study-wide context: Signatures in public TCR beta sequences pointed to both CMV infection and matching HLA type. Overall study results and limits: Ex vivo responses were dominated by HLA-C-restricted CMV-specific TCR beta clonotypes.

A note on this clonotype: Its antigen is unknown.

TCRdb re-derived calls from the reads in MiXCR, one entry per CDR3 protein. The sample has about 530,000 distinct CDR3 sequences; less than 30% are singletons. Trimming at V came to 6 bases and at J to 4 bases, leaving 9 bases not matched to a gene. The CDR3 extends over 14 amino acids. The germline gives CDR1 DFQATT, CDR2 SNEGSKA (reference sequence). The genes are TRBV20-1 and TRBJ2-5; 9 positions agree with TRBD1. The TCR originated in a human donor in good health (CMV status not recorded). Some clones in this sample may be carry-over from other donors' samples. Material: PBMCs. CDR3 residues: CSATPGQGPETQYF. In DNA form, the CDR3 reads TGCAGTGCCACCCCGGGACAGGGCCCAGAGACCCAGTACTTC.